In its sample, the clone carrying this T cell receptor (beta chain) was seen many times. What it recognizes is unknown. The germline CDR1 and CDR2 sequences are DFQATT and SNEGSKA (reference sequence). This CDR3 contains 12 residues. Between the trimmed V and J ends, which lost 0 bases and 6 bases, there was a span of 6 bases. The data are from a study of neurological immune-mediated disorders. Findings and limits, study-wide: Repertoires from 18 of 34 multiple sclerosis patients grouped phylogenetically into a related-CDR3 cluster, suggesting a possible signature.

A 10-nucleotide random UMI tagged transcripts in template-switch 5'RACE cDNA synthesis. Via MiXCR, TCRdb re-called the 5' RACE reads, giving one row per CDR3 protein. The top ten clones hold over 6.5% of a sample with tens of thousands of distinct CDR3 sequences, 5% to 6.5% of them seen once. Documented time point: longitudinal time-point 2. A total of 2 million PBMCs stored at -80 degrees C provided the unsorted libraries. Sequencing used PBMCs. The chain is built from TRBV20-1 and TRBJ1-5, with D unclear. This TCR was recovered from a woman in her sixties or seventies with multiple sclerosis. In DNA, the CDR3 is TGCAGTGCTAGAGATCGACGTCAGCCCCAGCATTTT. Amino acids: CSARDRRQPQHF.